This T cell receptor (beta chain) was obtained from a study of T cell clonotyping in hematopoietic cell transplantation. Study outcomes and limitations: Pathologically expanded recipient clonotypes increased progressively from day 30 to day 180 as diversity fell. Without cell sorting, CD4 versus CD8 contributions remain unresolved.

This CDR3 contains 15 residues. The germline V gene has CDR1 MNHNS and CDR2 SASEGT. The V end lost 0 bases, the J end lost 2 bases, and 10 bases lay between the germline ends. Using immunoSEQ multiplex PCR, the repertoire was profiled, and TCRdb retains in-frame clones only, with some absent. The sample carries 46,000 or so clones, 65% to 90% recorded once. Time point noted: recipient sample about 28 days before transplant, after cytoreduction. Concerning this clone: Antigen unknown.

The chain combines TRBV6-1 with TRBJ1-1; no clear D gene. The sequences come from peripheral blood mononuclear cells, collected before stem cell transplant. The receptor comes from a man between 60 and 70 years old with biphenotypic leukemia. Some clones in this sample may be carry-over from other donors' samples. The CDR3 DNA reads TGTGCCAGCAGTGAAGCCGTCGGCTTCAACACTGAAGCTTTCTTT. Encoded protein: CASSEAVGFNTEAFF.